This entry is about one T cell receptor (beta chain). Its antigen is undetermined. The sample originates from a study of cytomegalovirus exposure and HLA in healthy donors. Study overall: Falling in the Caucasian-associated ancestry cluster were 80% to 85% of 398 genotyped donors. Overall study results and limits: Sequencing had likely introduced a cluster of highly shared sequence variants as an artifact. DRB1 had the most TCR associations and HLA-C the fewest, a later analysis found, with rates varying by HLA locus.

Trimming removed 1 base at V and 3 bases at J, with 10 bases between. This CDR3 has 15 residues. The germline CDR1 and CDR2 sequences are SGHVS and FQNEAQ. 60 Vbeta and 13 Jbeta primers were used in PCR. Data came from immunoSEQ multiplex PCR; TCRdb stores just in-frame clones and leaves some out. Here the sample spans roughly 130,000 clones, about three quarters being singletons. This chain links TRBV7-8 with TRBJ2-1; D might be TRBD1 (5 bases). Sample: PBMCs. The origin of this receptor is a human donor in good health. CDR3 residues: CASSLGGADYNEQFF. The DNA of the CDR3 is TGTGCCAGCAGCTTAGGTGGGGCAGACTACAATGAGCAGTTCTTC.